This is a list of T cell receptor beta chains from one sample in a study of blood T cell repertoires in COVID-19. Libraries were prepared by immunoSEQ multiplex PCR; TCRdb keeps only in-frame clonotypes and omits some of them. The sample has 300,000 to 400,000 clones, about 90% seen once. Sequencing used peripheral blood. Every receptor here comes from a woman in her late teens or twenties who had recovered from COVID-19. The CDR3 runs from the conserved cysteine through the conserved F or W. A D gene is named only where the DNA matches it firmly. Some rows mark clone size as missing; the rest say once, few, many or name a class of expanded clone.

clone_size d_call j_call v_call cdr3_aa cdr3_nt
NA TRBD2 TRBJ2-1 TRBV9 CASSVTTGGSYNEQFF TGTGCCAGCAGCGTAACCACGGGAGGATCCTACAATGAGCAGTTCTTC
NA TRBD1 TRBJ1-1 TRBV6-6 CASSPRPGTGGFNTEAFF TGTGCCAGCAGTCCCAGGCCCGGGACAGGGGGCTTTAACACTGAAGCTTTCTTT
NA TRBD1 TRBJ2-1 TRBV11-2 CASSSIRQGANYNEQFF TGTGCCAGCAGCTCGATAAGACAGGGGGCAAACTACAATGAGCAGTTCTTC
NA NA TRBJ1-2 TRBV4-3 CASSRYEGGDGYTF TGCGCCAGCAGCCGATACGAGGGCGGAGATGGCTACACCTTC
NA TRBD2 TRBJ2-3 TRBV13 CASSPQTSEWEIETQYF TGTGCCAGCAGCCCCCAGACTAGCGAGTGGGAGATAGAAACGCAGTATTTT
NA NA TRBJ1-4 TRBV10-3 CAIRGATNEKLFF TGTGCCATCAGGGGCGCAACTAATGAAAAACTGTTTTTT
few TRBD1 TRBJ1-6 TRBV5-8 CASSLWTGYNSPLHF TGTGCCAGCAGCCTATGGACAGGTTATAATTCACCCCTCCACTTT
once NA TRBJ1-4 TRBV12-5 CASTQDTYEKLFF TGTGCTAGTACTCAGGACACGTATGAAAAACTGTTTTTT
NA NA TRBJ1-4 TRBV24-1 CATSDSGEGTNEKLFF TGTGCCACCAGTGATTCAGGGGAAGGGACTAATGAAAAACTGTTTTTT
NA TRBD2 TRBJ2-4 TRBV9 CASSGLTSGSPHIQYF TGTGCCAGCAGCGGCCTAACTAGCGGGAGTCCCCACATTCAGTACTTC
NA TRBD1 TRBJ1-2 TRBV27 CASSPGTGYGYTF TGTGCCAGCAGTCCGGGGACAGGGTATGGCTACACCTTC
NA NA TRBJ2-3 TRBV7-2 CASSPVAFRSDTQYF TGTGCCAGCAGCCCAGTAGCGTTTCGTTCAGATACGCAGTATTTT
once NA TRBJ2-2 TRBV12-5 CASGSPTGNTGELFF TGTGCTAGTGGCTCTCCTACAGGGAACACCGGGGAGCTGTTTTTT
NA TRBD1 TRBJ1-2 TRBV4-3 CASSQDIFRTGAGYTF TGCGCCAGCAGCCAAGATATTTTTAGGACAGGCGCTGGCTACACCTTC
NA NA TRBJ2-4 TRBV21-1 CASIAGEVGSIQYF TGTGCCAGCATAGCGGGAGAGGTGGGCAGCATTCAGTACTTC
once NA TRBJ1-1 TRBV28 CASRPTGNTEAFF TGTGCCAGCCGGCCGACGGGGAACACTGAAGCTTTCTTT
NA TRBD2 TRBJ2-3 TRBV28 CASSWEREGSDTQYF TGTGCCAGCAGTTGGGAGCGGGAGGGTTCAGATACGCAGTATTTT
NA NA TRBJ2-1 TRBV5-1 CASSLGWGRASAESSYNEQFF TGCGCCAGCAGCTTGGGTTGGGGTAGGGCTAGCGCCGAAAGCTCCTACAATGAGCAGTTCTTC
NA TRBD1 TRBJ2-3 TRBV19 CASSRTGGTDTQYF TGTGCCAGTAGTAGGACAGGGGGTACAGATACGCAGTATTTT
NA NA TRBJ1-1 TRBV12-3/TRBV12-4 CASSLPGNTEAFF TGTGCCAGCAGTTTACCGGGGAACACTGAAGCTTTCTTT
NA NA TRBJ2-3 TRBV5-6 CASSSILGTDTQYF TGTGCCAGCAGCTCTATACTAGGGACAGATACGCAGTATTTT
once TRBD2 TRBJ2-1 TRBV3-1/TRBV3-2 CASSQLADNEQFF TGTGCCAGCAGCCAACTAGCGGACAATGAGCAGTTCTTC
NA NA TRBJ1-5 TRBV30 CASDIFNQPQHF TGTGCCTCCGACATTTTCAATCAGCCCCAGCATTTT